Described below is a single T cell receptor (beta chain) sequence and its context. Methods used by the authors: Reference gene primer amplification gave estimated nucleated cell counts. The protocol was immunoSEQ multiplex PCR, while the TCRdb copy is restricted to in-frame clones and leaves out a portion. The DNA gave D and trimming, while V, J and clone size come from that table. The sample includes roughly 60,000 clones, approximately 86% of them seen just once. These data belong to a study of blood T cell repertoires in COVID-19. Study-level background: Material from acute and convalescent COVID-19 was sourced from the United States, Italy and Spain. Sources were T cells, B-cell-depleted T cells, or PBMCs; the material itself was cDNA or gDNA.

The CDR3 is made up of 11 amino acids. Trimming pared 1 base from V and 4 bases from J, leaving 2 bases between. CDR1 DFQATT and CDR2 SNEGSKA come from the germline V gene (reference sequence). The chain employs TRBV20-1 and TRBJ2-1; no clear D gene. The source of this sequence is a human donor with acute or convalescent COVID-19. The donor label of this sample is uncertain. Sequencing was done on a sample of peripheral blood. This CDR3 reads CSARAYNEQFF. CDR3 in DNA: TGCAGTGCTAGAGCGTACAATGAGCAGTTCTTC.